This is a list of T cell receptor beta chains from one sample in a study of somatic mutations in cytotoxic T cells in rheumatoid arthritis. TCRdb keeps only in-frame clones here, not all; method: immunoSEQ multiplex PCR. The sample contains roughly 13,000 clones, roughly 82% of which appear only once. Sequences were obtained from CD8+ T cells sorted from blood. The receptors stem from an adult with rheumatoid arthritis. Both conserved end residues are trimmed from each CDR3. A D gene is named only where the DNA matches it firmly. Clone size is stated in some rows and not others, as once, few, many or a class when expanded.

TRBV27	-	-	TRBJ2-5	ASRKVLQETQY
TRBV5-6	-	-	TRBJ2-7	ASSDPLSGPYEQY
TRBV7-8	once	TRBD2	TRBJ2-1	ASSLVLAGYNEQF
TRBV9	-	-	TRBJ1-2	ASSVGQGNGYT
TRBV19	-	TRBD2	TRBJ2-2	ASETSGSGELF
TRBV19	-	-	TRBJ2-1	ASTLNVAPYNEQF
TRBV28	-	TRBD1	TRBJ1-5	ASSLDRGHNQPQH
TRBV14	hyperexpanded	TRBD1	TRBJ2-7	ASSRDRVEQY
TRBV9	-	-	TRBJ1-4	ASSAGTALYEKLF
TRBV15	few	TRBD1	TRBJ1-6	ATSRDRALNSPLH